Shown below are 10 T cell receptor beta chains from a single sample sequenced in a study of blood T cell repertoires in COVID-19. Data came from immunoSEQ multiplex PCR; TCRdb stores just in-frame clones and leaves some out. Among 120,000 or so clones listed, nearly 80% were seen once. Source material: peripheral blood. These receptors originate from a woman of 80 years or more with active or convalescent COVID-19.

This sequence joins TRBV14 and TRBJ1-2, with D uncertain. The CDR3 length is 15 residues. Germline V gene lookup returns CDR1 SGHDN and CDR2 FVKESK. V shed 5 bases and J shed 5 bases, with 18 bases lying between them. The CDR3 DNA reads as TGTGCCAGCAGCTACCGGGATAACTGGAGTTATGGCTACACCTTC. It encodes CASSYRDNWSYGYTF.

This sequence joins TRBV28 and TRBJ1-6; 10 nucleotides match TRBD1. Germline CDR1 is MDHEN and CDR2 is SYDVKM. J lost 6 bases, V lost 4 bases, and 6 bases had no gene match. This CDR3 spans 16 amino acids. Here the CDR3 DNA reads TGTGCCAGCAGTTCCCTGACAGGGGGCGGTAATTCACCCCTCCACTTT. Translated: CASSSLTGGGNSPLHF.

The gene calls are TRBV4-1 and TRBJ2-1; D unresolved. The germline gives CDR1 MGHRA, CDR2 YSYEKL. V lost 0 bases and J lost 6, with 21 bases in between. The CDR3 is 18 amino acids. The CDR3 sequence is CASSQENLRSVIRNEQFF. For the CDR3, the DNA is TGCGCCAGCAGCCAAGAAAACCTGCGGAGCGTTATTCGCAATGAGCAGTTCTTC.

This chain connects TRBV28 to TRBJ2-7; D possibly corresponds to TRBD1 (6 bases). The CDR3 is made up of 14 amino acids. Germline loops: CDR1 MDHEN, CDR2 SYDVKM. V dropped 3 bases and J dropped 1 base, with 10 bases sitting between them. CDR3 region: CASSFAGESYEQYF. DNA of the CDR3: TGTGCCAGCAGTTTTGCAGGGGAGTCCTACGAGCAGTACTTC.

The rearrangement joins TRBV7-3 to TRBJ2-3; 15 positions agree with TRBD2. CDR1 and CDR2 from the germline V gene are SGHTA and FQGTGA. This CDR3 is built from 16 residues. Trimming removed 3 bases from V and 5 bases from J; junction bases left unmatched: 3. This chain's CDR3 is CASSLGLAGGRDTQYF. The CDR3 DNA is TGTGCCAGCAGCTTGGGACTAGCGGGAGGTCGAGATACGCAGTATTTT.

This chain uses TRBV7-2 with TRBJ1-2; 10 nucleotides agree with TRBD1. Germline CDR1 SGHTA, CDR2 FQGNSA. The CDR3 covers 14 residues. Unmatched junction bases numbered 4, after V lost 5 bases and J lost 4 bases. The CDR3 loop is CASSPWTGGYGYTF. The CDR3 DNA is TGTGCCAGCAGCCCCTGGACAGGGGGCTATGGCTACACCTTC.

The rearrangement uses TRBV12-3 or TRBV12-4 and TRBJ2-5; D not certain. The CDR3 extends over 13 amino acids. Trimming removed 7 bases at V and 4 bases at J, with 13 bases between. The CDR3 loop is CASMRGRGETQYF. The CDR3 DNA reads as TGTGCCAGCATGCGAGGCAGAGGAGAGACCCAGTACTTC.

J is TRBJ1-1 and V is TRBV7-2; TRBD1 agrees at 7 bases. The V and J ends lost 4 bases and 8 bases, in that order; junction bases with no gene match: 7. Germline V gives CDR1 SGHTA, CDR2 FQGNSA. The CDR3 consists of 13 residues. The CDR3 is CASSYPWDREAFF. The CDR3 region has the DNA TGTGCCAGCAGCTACCCGTGGGACAGAGAAGCTTTCTTT. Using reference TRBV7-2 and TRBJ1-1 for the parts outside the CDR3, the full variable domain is GAGVSQSPSNKVTEKGKDVELRCDPISGHTALYWYRQSLGQGLEFLIYFQGNSAPDKSGLPSDRFSAERTGGSVSTLTIQRTQQEDSAVYLCASSYPWDREAFFGQGTRLTVV.

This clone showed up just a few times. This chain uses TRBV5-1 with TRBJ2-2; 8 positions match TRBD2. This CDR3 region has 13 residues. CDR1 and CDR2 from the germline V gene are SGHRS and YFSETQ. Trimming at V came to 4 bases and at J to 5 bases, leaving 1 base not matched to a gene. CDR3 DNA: TGCGCCAGCAGCCAGCGGGAGACCGGGGAGCTGTTTTTT. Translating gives CASSQRETGELFF.

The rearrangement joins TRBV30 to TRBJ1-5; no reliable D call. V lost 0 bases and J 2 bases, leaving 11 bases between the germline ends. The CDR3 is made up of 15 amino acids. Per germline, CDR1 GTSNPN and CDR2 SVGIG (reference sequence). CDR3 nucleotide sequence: TGTGCCTGGAGTGTACGCAGGTGGGGCAATCAGCCCCAGCATTTT. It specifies CAWSVRRWGNQPQHF.